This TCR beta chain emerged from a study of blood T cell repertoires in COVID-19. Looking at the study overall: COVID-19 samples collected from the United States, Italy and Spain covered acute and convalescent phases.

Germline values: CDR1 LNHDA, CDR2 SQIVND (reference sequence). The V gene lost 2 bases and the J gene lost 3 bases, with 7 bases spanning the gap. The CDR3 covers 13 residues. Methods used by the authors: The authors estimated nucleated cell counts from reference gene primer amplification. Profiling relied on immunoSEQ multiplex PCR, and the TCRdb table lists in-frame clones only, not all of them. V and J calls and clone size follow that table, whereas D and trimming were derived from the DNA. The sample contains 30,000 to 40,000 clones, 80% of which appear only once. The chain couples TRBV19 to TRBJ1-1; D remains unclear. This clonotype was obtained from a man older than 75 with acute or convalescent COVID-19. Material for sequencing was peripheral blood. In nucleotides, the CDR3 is TGTGCCAGTAGTATAAGGAGGGACACTGAAGCTTTCTTT. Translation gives CASSIRRDTEAFF.